Detailed here is one T cell receptor (beta chain). The V gene lost 1 base and the J gene lost 2 bases, with 24 bases spanning the gap. Germline CDR1 reads SGHRS; CDR2 reads YFSETQ. CDR3 size: 19 residues. The data were produced by immunoSEQ multiplex PCR, yet TCRdb's version contains in-frame clones alone and is incomplete. The sample records about 96,000 clones, approximately 93% being singletons. This specimen comes from a study of control samples from healthy donors and cancer patients. The sample comprised blood. This receptor was obtained from a man aged 18 to 30 in good health. The chain is built from TRBV5-1 and TRBJ1-2; TRBD1 is a possible D gene (6 bases). CDR3 nucleotides: TGCGCCAGCAGCTTGAGGGGAAATACAGGGTTCGAAGCGAACTATGGCTACACCTTC. Protein: CASSLRGNTGFEANYGYTF.